These T cell receptor beta chains were read from a single sample in a study of persistence of HIV-infected CD4 T cells. Antigens for these TCRs are unknown. TCRdb's table, derived via immunoSEQ multiplex PCR, lists solely in-frame clones and lacks some. The data show around 35,000 clones, around 90% seen once. The source was CD4+ T cells sorted from PBMCs after approximately 20-hour stimulation, collected from a patient who received antiretroviral therapy. These receptor sequences come from an adult man with HIV who was CMV-seropositive. CDR3s include the opening cysteine and the closing phenylalanine or tryptophan. A D gene is named only where the DNA matches it firmly. Size is stated for part of the rows, as once, few or many counts, or as a class when the clone is expanded.

V: TRBV6-1; J: TRBJ1-2; size: -; D: TRBD1; DNA: TGTGCCAGCAGTGAGGACAGGGTAAACTATGGCTACACCTTC; CDR3: CASSEDRVNYGYTF
V: TRBV24-1; J: TRBJ2-1; size: -; D: -; DNA: TGTGCCACCAGTGACCCCGGGGCCTACAATGAGCAGTTCTTC; CDR3: CATSDPGAYNEQFF
V: TRBV7-2; J: TRBJ2-7; size: -; D: TRBD1; DNA: TGTGCCAGCAGCTTATTGGGGACAGGGGGCGTGGAGCAGTACTTC; CDR3: CASSLLGTGGVEQYF
V: TRBV7-3; J: TRBJ2-1; size: -; D: TRBD2; DNA: TGTGCCAGCAGCTTAGCGGGAGGGCCAAATGAGCAGTTCTTC; CDR3: CASSLAGGPNEQFF
V: TRBV29-1; J: TRBJ1-2; size: once; D: -; DNA: TGCAGCGTTGAAGTTCGAACGGATGGCTACACCTTC; CDR3: CSVEVRTDGYTF
V: TRBV5-4; J: TRBJ2-5; size: few; D: -; DNA: TGTGCCAGCAGCCCCACATCAGGATTTTCAGAGACCCAGTACTTC; CDR3: CASSPTSGFSETQYF
V: TRBV6-1; J: TRBJ1-1; size: -; D: TRBD1; DNA: TGTGCCAGCAGTGAGAGGGGGCGCTTATCTGAAGCTTTCTTT; CDR3: CASSERGRLSEAFF
V: TRBV10-1; J: TRBJ2-3; size: -; D: TRBD2; DNA: TGCGCCAGCAGTGAGTCGTCCCAGCGGGGGGGCCGGTATACGCAGTATTTT; CDR3: CASSESSQRGGRYTQYF
V: TRBV9; J: TRBJ1-1; size: -; D: -; DNA: TGTGCCAGCAGCGTAGTGGACACTGAAGCTTTCTTT; CDR3: CASSVVDTEAFF
V: TRBV5-4; J: TRBJ1-4; size: -; D: TRBD1; DNA: TGTGCCAGCAGCTCTGGACAGGGCAATGAAAAACTGTTTTTT; CDR3: CASSSGQGNEKLFF
V: TRBV30; J: TRBJ2-7; size: -; D: -; DNA: TGTGCCTGGAGTGTTCAGCGAGACGAGCAGTACTTC; CDR3: CAWSVQRDEQYF
V: TRBV14; J: TRBJ2-5; size: -; D: -; DNA: TGTGCCAGCAGCCAATTTACGGGACCCTGGCAAGAGACCCAGTACTTC; CDR3: CASSQFTGPWQETQYF
V: TRBV9; J: TRBJ2-4; size: -; D: -; DNA: TGTGCCAGCAGCGTAGGGACGGAGAAAGGAAACATTCAGTACTTC; CDR3: CASSVGTEKGNIQYF
V: TRBV6-5; J: TRBJ1-5; size: once; D: TRBD1; DNA: TGTGCCAGCAGTCCCGGGACAGGGCGTCAGCCCCAGCATTTT; CDR3: CASSPGTGRQPQHF
V: TRBV4-3; J: TRBJ2-2; size: few; D: TRBD2; DNA: TGCGCCAGCAGCCTCGGACTAGCGGGAGATGTTACCGGGGAGCTGTTTTTT; CDR3: CASSLGLAGDVTGELFF
V: TRBV2; J: TRBJ2-7; size: -; D: TRBD1; DNA: TGTGCCAGCAGGGCGGGACAGGGAATAGGTTACGAGCAGTACTTC; CDR3: CASRAGQGIGYEQYF
V: TRBV5-1; J: TRBJ1-1; size: few; D: -; DNA: TGCGCCAGCAGCTTGGGGAGGTCAGGGGAGGCTTTCTTT; CDR3: CASSLGRSGEAFF
V: TRBV15; J: TRBJ2-1; size: -; D: -; DNA: TGTGCCACCAGCAGAGGGCAGGGACCCTACAATGAGCAGTTCTTC; CDR3: CATSRGQGPYNEQFF
V: TRBV27; J: TRBJ2-2; size: -; D: TRBD2; DNA: TGTGCCAGCAGTCTAACCGATAACCGAGGTAGCGGGAGGGCCACTACCGGGGAGCTGTTTTTT; CDR3: CASSLTDNRGSGRATTGELFF
V: TRBV5-1; J: TRBJ2-5; size: -; D: -; DNA: TGCGCCAGCAGCTTGTCGCTAGCAGAGACCCAGTACTTC; CDR3: CASSLSLAETQYF
V: TRBV27; J: TRBJ1-2; size: -; D: TRBD1; DNA: TGTGCCAGCGGAACACAGGGGGCTGGCTACACCTTC; CDR3: CASGTQGAGYTF
V: TRBV6-6; J: TRBJ2-7; size: -; D: TRBD1; DNA: TGTGCCAGCAGGGTCGGGACAGGGGTACGGGAGCAGTACTTC; CDR3: CASRVGTGVREQYF
V: TRBV18; J: TRBJ2-4; size: -; D: -; DNA: TGTGCCAGCTCGCTACAGGGGAGGGGAGCCAAAAACATTCAGTACTTC; CDR3: CASSLQGRGAKNIQYF
V: TRBV19; J: TRBJ1-1; size: -; D: TRBD1; DNA: TGTGCCAGTAGTACGGGACAGGGTCTGGTGGCTGAAGCTTTCTTT; CDR3: CASSTGQGLVAEAFF
V: TRBV5-1; J: TRBJ2-7; size: -; D: -; DNA: TGCGCCAGCGCCTCGGGGAGCTCCTACGAGCAGTACTTC; CDR3: CASASGSSYEQYF
V: TRBV27; J: TRBJ1-6; size: -; D: -; DNA: TGTGCCAGCAGTTCAGACGGCGGCTCCTATAATTCACCCCTCCACTTT; CDR3: CASSSDGGSYNSPLHF
V: TRBV15; J: TRBJ1-1; size: -; D: -; DNA: TGTGCCACCAGCAGAGCGGGGCGGGGGACTGAAGCTTTCTTT; CDR3: CATSRAGRGTEAFF
V: TRBV3-1/TRBV3-2; J: TRBJ1-5; size: once; D: TRBD1; DNA: TGTGCCAGCAGCCGGACAGGGGGGAGTCAGCCCCAGCATTTT; CDR3: CASSRTGGSQPQHF
V: TRBV6-5; J: TRBJ2-5; size: -; D: TRBD1; DNA: TGTGCCAGCAGTTACTTCTCCGACAGGGCATCGGAGACCCAGTACTTC; CDR3: CASSYFSDRASETQYF
V: TRBV7-2; J: TRBJ1-2; size: -; D: -; DNA: TGTGCCAGCAGCCCACGACAGGCTTTTCCCTATGGCTACACCTTC; CDR3: CASSPRQAFPYGYTF
V: TRBV7-2; J: TRBJ2-6; size: -; D: -; DNA: TGTGCCAGCAGGGCCGCTTCTGGGGCCAACGTCCTGACTTTC; CDR3: CASRAASGANVLTF
V: TRBV30; J: TRBJ2-7; size: -; D: -; DNA: TGTGCCTGGACTACCCGAAGGGGGGTCTCCTACGAGCAGTACTTC; CDR3: CAWTTRRGVSYEQYF
V: TRBV7-6; J: TRBJ1-1; size: -; D: TRBD1; DNA: TGTGCCAGCAGACCGGACAGGGGCACTGAAGCTTTCTTT; CDR3: CASRPDRGTEAFF
V: TRBV6-5; J: TRBJ2-7; size: -; D: -; DNA: TGTGCCAGCTCTCAAGGACACGAGCAGTACTTC; CDR3: CASSQGHEQYF
V: TRBV10-3; J: TRBJ1-3; size: once; D: -; DNA: TGTGCCATCAACCGGGACTCTGGAAACACCATATATTTT; CDR3: CAINRDSGNTIYF
V: TRBV18; J: TRBJ2-1; size: once; D: -; DNA: TGTGCCACCCTGCCCCCGGACTCCTACAATGAGCAGTTCTTC; CDR3: CATLPPDSYNEQFF
V: TRBV5-1; J: TRBJ2-2; size: -; D: -; DNA: TGCGCCAGCAGTCCGGGTTGGAACACCGGGGAGCTGTTTTTT; CDR3: CASSPGWNTGELFF
V: TRBV9; J: TRBJ2-2; size: -; D: TRBD1; DNA: TGTGCCAGCAGCGTAGCTACAGGGGGCTCGCCCGGGGAGCTGTTTTTT; CDR3: CASSVATGGSPGELFF
V: TRBV14; J: TRBJ2-5; size: -; D: TRBD1; DNA: TGTGCCAGCAGCCGATACGCTGGACAGGGGAAGAAGAGGCAAGAGACCCAGTACTTC; CDR3: CASSRYAGQGKKRQETQYF
V: TRBV6-6; J: TRBJ2-7; size: -; D: TRBD1; DNA: TGTGCCAGCACAACCGGGACAGGGGGCTACGAGCAGTACTTC; CDR3: CASTTGTGGYEQYF
V: TRBV7-9; J: TRBJ1-6; size: -; D: -; DNA: TGTGCCAGCAGCCCTCACCCCCAGAGCTCCTATAATTCACCCCTCCACTTT; CDR3: CASSPHPQSSYNSPLHF
V: TRBV5-6; J: TRBJ2-7; size: -; D: TRBD1; DNA: TGTGCCAGCAGCTTGAACAGGGGCTACGAGCAGTACTTC; CDR3: CASSLNRGYEQYF
V: TRBV29-1; J: TRBJ1-2; size: -; D: -; DNA: TGCAGCGTTGAAGGGGGAGGGAATGGCTACACCTTC; CDR3: CSVEGGGNGYTF
V: TRBV5-6; J: TRBJ2-7; size: -; D: TRBD1; DNA: TGTGCCAGCAGCGAGACCGGGACAGGGGTCTACGAGCAGTACTTC; CDR3: CASSETGTGVYEQYF
V: TRBV5-1; J: TRBJ2-7; size: -; D: -; DNA: TGCGCCAGCAGCTTCGGGGGGCTGGACGAGCAGTACTTC; CDR3: CASSFGGLDEQYF
V: TRBV18; J: TRBJ1-1; size: -; D: TRBD1; DNA: TGTGCCAGCCACGACAGGGGGGGAGATGAAGCTTTCTTT; CDR3: CASHDRGGDEAFF